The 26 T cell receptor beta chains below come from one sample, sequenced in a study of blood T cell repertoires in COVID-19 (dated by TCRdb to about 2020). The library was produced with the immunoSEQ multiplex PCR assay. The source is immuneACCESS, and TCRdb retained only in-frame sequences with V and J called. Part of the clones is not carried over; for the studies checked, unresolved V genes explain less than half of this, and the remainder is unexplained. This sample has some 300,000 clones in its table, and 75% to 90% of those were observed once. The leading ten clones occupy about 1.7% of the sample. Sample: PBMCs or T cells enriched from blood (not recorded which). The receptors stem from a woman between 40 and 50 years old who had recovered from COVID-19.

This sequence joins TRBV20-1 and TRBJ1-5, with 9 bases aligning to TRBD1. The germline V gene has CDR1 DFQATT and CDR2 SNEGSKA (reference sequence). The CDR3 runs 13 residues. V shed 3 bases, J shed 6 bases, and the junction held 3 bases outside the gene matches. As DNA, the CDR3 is TGCAGTGCTAGTACAGGGGGCCCTCAGCCCCAGCATTTT. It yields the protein CSASTGGPQPQHF.

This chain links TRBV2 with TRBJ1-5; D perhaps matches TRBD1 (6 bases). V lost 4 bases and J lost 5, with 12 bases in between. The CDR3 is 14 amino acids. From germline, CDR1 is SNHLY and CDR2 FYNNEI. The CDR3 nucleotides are TGTGCCAGCAGTGGACTGACAGGAGATCAGCCCCAGCATTTT. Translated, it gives CASSGLTGDQPQHF.

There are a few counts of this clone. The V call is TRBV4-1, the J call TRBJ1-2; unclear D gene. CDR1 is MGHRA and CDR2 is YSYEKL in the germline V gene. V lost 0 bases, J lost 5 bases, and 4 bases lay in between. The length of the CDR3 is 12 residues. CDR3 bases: TGCGCCAGCAGCCAAGACCGGTATGGCTACACCTTC. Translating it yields CASSQDRYGYTF.

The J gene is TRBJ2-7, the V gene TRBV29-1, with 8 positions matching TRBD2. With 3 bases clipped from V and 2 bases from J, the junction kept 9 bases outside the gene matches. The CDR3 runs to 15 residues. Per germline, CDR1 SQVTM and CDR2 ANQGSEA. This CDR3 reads CSVEIGTSSTYEQYF. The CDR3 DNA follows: TGCAGCGTTGAGATAGGGACTAGTTCCACCTACGAGCAGTACTTC.

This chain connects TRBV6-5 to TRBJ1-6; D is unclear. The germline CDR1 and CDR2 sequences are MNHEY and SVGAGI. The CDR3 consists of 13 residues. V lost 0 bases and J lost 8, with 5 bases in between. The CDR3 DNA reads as TGTGCCAGCAGTTACTCGTTCGATTCACCCCTCCACTTT. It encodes CASSYSFDSPLHF.

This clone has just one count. The CDR3 sequence is CASSPRDRGQLMNTEAFF. In DNA form, the CDR3 reads TGTGCCAGCAGCCCCCGGGACAGGGGGCAACTCATGAACACTGAAGCTTTCTTT. The V gene is TRBV7-8, the J gene TRBJ1-1; TRBD1 aligns across 12 bases. The CDR3 covers 18 residues. The J segment lost 0 bases and the V segment lost 5 bases, leaving 10 bases of the junction unmatched. Germline V gene lookup returns CDR1 SGHVS and CDR2 FQNEAQ. Together with reference TRBV7-8 and TRBJ1-1, the CDR3 gives the full variable domain: GAGVSQSPRYKVAKRGQDVALRCDPISGHVSLFWYQQALGQGPEFLTYFQNEAQLDKSGLPSDRFFAERPEGSVSTLKIQRTQQEDSAVYLCASSPRDRGQLMNTEAFFGQGTRLTVV.

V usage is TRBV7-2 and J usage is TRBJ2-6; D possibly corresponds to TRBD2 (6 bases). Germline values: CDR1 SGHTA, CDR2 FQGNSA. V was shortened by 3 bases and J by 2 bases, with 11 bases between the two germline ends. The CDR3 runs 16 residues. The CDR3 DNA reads TGTGCCAGCAGCTTGATGGGAGGTACTGGGGCCAACGTCCTGACTTTC. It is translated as CASSLMGGTGANVLTF.

The CDR3 reads CASSLVALARYNEQFF. The CDR3 DNA reads TGTGCCAGCAGCTTAGTAGCTTTGGCCCGCTACAATGAGCAGTTCTTC. The V and J genes are TRBV7-8 and TRBJ2-1; D is uncertain. The V gene's germline CDR1 is SGHVS and CDR2 FQNEAQ. The V gene lost 1 base and the J gene lost 3 bases, with 13 bases spanning the gap. The CDR3 has 16 amino acids.

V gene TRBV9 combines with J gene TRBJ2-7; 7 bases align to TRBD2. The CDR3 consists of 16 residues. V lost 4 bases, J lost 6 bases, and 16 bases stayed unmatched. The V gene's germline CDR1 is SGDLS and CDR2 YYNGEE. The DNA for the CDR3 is TGTGCCAGCAGCCCCTCGGGGGACTACACTCTCCGCGAGCAGTACTTC. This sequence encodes CASSPSGDYTLREQYF.

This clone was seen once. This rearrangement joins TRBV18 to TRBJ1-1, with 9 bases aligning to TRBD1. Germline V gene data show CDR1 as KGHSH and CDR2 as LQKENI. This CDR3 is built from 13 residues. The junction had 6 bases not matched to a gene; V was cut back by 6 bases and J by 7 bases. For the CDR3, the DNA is TGTGCCAGCTCCCCCGGGACAGGGATTGAAGCTTTCTTT. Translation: CASSPGTGIEAFF.

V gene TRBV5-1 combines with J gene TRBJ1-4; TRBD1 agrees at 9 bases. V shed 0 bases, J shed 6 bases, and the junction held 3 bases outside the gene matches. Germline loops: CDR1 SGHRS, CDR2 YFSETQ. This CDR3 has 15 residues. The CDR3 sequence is CASSLGDRVDEKLFF. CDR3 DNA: TGCGCCAGCAGCTTGGGGGACAGGGTAGATGAAAAACTGTTTTTT. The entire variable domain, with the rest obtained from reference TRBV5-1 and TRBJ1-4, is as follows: KAGVTQTPRYLIKTRGQQVTLSCSPISGHRSVSWYQQTPGQGLQFLFEYFSETQRNKGNFPGRFSGRQFSNSRSEMNVSTLELGDSALYLCASSLGDRVDEKLFFGSGTQLSVL.

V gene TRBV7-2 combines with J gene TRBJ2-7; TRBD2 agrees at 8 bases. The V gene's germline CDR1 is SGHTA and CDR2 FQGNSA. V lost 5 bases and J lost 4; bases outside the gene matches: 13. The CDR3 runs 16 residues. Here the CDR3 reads CASSGARGGGIYEQYF. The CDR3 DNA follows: TGTGCCAGCAGCGGAGCCCGGGGGGGCGGGATTTACGAGCAGTACTTC.

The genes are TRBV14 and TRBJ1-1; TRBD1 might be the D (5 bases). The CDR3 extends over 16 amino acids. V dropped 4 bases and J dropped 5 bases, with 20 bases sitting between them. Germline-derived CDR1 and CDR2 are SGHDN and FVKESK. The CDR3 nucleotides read TGTGCCAGCAGCCGGGTTATAGGTCAGGGTGTGACTGAAGCTTTCTTT. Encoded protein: CASSRVIGQGVTEAFF.

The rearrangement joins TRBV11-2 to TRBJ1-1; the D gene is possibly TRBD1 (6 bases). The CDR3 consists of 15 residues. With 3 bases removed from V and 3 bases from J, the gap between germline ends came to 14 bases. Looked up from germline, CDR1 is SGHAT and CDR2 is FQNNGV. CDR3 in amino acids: CASSFNQGRYTEAFF. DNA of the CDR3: TGTGCCAGCAGCTTTAACCAGGGGCGGTACACTGAAGCTTTCTTT.

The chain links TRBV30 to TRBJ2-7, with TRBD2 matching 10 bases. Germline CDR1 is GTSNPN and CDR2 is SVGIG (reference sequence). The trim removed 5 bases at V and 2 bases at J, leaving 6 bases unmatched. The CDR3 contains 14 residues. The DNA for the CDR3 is TGTGCCTGGGGCGGACTAGCGGCTACCTACGAGCAGTACTTC. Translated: CAWGGLAATYEQYF.

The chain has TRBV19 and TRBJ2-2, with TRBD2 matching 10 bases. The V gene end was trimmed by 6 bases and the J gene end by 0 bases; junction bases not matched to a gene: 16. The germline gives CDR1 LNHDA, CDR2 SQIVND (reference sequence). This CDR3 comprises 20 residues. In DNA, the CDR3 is TGTGCCAGTAGCCCTCTCTTCCCCCCCAGCGGGGGGGCGAACACCGGGGAGCTGTTTTTT. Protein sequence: CASSPLFPPSGGANTGELFF.

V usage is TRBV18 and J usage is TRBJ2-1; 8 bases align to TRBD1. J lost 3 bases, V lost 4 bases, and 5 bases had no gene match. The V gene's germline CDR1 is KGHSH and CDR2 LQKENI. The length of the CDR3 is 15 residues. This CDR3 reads CASSLRTGYYNEQFF. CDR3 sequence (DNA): TGTGCCAGCTCACTGAGGACAGGGTACTACAATGAGCAGTTCTTC.

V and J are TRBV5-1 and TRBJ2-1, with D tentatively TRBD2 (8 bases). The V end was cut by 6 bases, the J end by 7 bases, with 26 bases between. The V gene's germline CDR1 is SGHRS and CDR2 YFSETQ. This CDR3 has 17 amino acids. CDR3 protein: CASTQPVSGRGQNEQFF. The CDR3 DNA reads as TGCGCCAGCACCCAACCCGTTTCCGGGAGGGGGCAGAATGAGCAGTTCTTC.

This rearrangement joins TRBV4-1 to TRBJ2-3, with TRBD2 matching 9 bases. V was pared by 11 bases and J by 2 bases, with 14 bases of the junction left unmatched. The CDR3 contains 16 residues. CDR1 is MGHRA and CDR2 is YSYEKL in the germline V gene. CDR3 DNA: TGCGCCGTAGGAGGGCTAGCGGGGAGAATCACAGATACGCAGTATTTT. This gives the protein CAVGGLAGRITDTQYF.

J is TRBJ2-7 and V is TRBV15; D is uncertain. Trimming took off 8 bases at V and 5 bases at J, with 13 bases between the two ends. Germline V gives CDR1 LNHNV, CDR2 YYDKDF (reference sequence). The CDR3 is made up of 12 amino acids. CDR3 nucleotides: TGTGCCACCGGTGCGGCGCTTAACGAGCAGTACTTC. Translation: CATGAALNEQYF.

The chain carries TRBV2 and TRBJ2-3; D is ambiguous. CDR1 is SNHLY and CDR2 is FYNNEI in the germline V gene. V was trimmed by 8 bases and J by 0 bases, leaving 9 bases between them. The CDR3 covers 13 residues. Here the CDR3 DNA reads TGTGCCAGCGTCGGCGGAAGCACAGATACGCAGTATTTT. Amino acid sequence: CASVGGSTDTQYF.

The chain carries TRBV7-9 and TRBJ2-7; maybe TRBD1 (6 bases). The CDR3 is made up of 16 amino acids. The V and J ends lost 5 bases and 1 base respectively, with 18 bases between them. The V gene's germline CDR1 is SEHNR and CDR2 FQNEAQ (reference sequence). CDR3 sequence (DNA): TGTGCCAGCAGCCGTTCGACAGGCCGCGGTTCCTACGAGCAGTACTTC. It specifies CASSRSTGRGSYEQYF.

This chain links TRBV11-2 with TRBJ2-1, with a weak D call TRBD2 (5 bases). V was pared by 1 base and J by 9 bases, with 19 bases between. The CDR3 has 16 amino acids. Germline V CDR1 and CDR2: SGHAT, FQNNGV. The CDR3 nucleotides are TGTGCCAGCAGCTTAGGTGTTCACTCCCGTGAGGGTGAGCAGTTCTTC. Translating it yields CASSLGVHSREGEQFF.

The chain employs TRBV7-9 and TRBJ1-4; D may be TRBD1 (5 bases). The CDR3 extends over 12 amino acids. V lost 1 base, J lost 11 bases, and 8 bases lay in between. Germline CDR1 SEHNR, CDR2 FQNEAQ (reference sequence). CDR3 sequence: CASSLVGGKLFF. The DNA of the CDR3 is TGTGCCAGCAGCTTAGTTGGGGGGAAACTGTTTTTT.

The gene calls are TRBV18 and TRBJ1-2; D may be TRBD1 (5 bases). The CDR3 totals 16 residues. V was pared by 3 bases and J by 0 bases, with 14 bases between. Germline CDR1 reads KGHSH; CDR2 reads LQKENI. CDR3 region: CASSPGAAPTNYGYTF. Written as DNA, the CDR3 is TGTGCCAGCTCACCTGGGGCCGCCCCCACTAACTATGGCTACACCTTC.

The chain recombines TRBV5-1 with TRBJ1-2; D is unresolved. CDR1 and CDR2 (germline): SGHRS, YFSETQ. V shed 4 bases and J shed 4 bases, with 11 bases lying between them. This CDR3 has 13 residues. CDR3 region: CASSQQTSYGYTF. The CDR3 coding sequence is TGCGCCAGCAGCCAGCAGACAAGCTATGGCTACACCTTC.